This is a list of T cell receptor beta chains from one sample in a study of beta chain features in type 1 diabetes. Sequenced by immunoSEQ multiplex PCR; TCRdb stores in-frame clones only, minus some. Of 400,000 to 450,000 clones listed, around 13% are singletons. The sequenced sample was naive CD4+ T cells from blood. The receptors originated from a man between 25 and 39 years old in good health. CDR3s include the opening cysteine and the closing phenylalanine or tryptophan. A D gene is named only where the DNA matches it firmly. Rows give clone size only sometimes, using once, few, many, or a class for an expanded clone.

j_call v_call clone_size d_call cdr3_aa cdr3_nt
TRBJ2-3 TRBV5-4 few TRBD2 CASSRSLAGYTDTQYF TGTGCCAGCAGCCGATCCCTAGCGGGATACACAGATACGCAGTATTTT
TRBJ2-3 TRBV4-3 - - CASSPRGPDTQYF TGCGCCAGCAGCCCCCGGGGCCCAGATACGCAGTATTTT
TRBJ2-6 TRBV28 - - CASTAGLSGANVLTF TGTGCCTCAACCGCCGGTCTATCTGGGGCCAACGTCCTGACTTTC
TRBJ2-5 TRBV13 few - CASSLESSASQQETQYF TGTGCCAGCAGCTTAGAGTCGTCGGCAAGTCAGCAAGAGACCCAGTACTTC
TRBJ1-2 TRBV19 few - CASSSLTGPFYGYTF TGTGCCAGTAGCTCACTTACAGGGCCCTTTTATGGCTACACCTTC
TRBJ1-5 TRBV6-5 - - CASSDRINQPQHF TGTGCCAGCAGTGACAGGATCAATCAGCCCCAGCATTTT
TRBJ2-1 TRBV5-1 - TRBD2 CASRTGPAGNNEQFF TGCGCCAGCAGGACCGGCCCAGCGGGAAACAATGAGCAGTTCTTC
TRBJ2-5 TRBV9 - TRBD1 CASSTSGTGGGETQYF TGTGCCAGCAGCACATCCGGGACAGGGGGTGGAGAGACCCAGTACTTC
TRBJ1-6 TRBV11-2 few TRBD1 CASSLEGTGRTPLHF TGTGCCAGCAGCTTAGAGGGGACAGGTCGAACACCCCTCCACTTT
TRBJ2-3 TRBV4-1 - - CASEQGGTDTQYF TGCGCCAGCGAACAGGGAGGTACAGATACGCAGTATTTT
TRBJ2-1 TRBV7-9 few TRBD1 CASSRSGQLVF TGTGCCAGCAGCCGATCGGGACAGCTCGTCTTC
TRBJ2-5 TRBV6-1 few - CASSEAVRGTWETQYF TGTGCCAGCAGTGAAGCGGTTCGAGGGACTTGGGAGACCCAGTACTTC